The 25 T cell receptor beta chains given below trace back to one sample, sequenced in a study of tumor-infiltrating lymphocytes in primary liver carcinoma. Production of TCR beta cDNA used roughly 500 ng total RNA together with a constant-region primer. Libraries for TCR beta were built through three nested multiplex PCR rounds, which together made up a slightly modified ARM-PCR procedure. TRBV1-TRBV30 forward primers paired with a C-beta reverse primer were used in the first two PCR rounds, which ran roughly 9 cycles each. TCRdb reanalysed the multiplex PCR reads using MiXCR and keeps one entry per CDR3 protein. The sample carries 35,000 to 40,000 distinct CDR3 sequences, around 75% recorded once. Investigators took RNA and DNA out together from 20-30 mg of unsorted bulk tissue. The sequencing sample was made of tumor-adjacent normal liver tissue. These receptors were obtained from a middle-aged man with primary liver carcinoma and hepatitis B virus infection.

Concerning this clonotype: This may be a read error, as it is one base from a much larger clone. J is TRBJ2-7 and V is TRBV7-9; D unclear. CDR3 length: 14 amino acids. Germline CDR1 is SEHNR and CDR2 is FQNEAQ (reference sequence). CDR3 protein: CAGSPRSEVYEQYF. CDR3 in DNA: TGTGCCGGCAGCCCTCGCTCCGAGGTCTACGAGCAGTACTTC.

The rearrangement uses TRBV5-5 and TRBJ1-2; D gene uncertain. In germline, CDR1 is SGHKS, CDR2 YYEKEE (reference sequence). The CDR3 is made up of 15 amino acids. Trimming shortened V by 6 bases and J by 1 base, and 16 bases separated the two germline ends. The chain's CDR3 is CASKAEDRYNYGYTF. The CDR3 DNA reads TGTGCCAGCAAAGCAGAGGACCGTTATAACTATGGCTACACCTTC.

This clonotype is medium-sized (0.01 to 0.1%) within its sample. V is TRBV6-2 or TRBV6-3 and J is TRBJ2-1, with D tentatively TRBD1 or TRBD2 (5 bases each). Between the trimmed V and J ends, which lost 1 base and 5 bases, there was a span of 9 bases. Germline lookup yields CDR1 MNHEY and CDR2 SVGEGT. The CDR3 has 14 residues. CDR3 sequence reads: CASSYLGENNEQFF. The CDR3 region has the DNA TGTGCCAGCAGTTACTTGGGGGAGAACAATGAGCAGTTCTTC.

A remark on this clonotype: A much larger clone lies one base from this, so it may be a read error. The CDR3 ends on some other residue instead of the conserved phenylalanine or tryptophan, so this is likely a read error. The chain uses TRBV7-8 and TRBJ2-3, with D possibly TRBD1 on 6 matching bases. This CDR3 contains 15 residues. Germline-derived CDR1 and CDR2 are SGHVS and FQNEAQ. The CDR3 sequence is CACSEGHPKADTQYL. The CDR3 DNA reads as TGTGCCTGCAGTGAGGGACATCCAAAGGCAGATACGCAGTATCTT.

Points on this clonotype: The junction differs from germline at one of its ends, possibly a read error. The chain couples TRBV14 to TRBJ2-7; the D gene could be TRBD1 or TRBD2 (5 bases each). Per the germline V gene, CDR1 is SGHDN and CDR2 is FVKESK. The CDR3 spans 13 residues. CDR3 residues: CDSSQDVLGEQHF. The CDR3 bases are TGTGACAGCAGCCAAGATGTATTGGGGGAGCAGCACTTC.

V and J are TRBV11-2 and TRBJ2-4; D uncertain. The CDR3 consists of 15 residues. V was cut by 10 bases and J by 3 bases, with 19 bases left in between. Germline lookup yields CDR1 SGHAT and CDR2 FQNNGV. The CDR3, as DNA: TGTGCCAACACCACTTCGGTGGTAGTCAAAAACATTCAGTACTTC. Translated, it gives CANTTSVVVKNIQYF.

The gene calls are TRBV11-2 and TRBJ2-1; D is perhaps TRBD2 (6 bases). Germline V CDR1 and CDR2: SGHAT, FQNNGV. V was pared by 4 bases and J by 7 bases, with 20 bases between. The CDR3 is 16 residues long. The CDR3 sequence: CASSSTMNGGYNEQFF. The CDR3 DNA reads TGTGCCAGCAGCTCAACTATGAACGGGGGTTATAATGAGCAGTTCTTC.

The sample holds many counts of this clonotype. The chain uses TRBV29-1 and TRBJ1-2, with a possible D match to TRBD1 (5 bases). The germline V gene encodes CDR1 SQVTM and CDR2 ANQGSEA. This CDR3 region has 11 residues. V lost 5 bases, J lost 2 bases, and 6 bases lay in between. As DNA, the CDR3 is TGCAGCGTTTGGGGGAACTATGGCTACACCTTC. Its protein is CSVWGNYGYTF.

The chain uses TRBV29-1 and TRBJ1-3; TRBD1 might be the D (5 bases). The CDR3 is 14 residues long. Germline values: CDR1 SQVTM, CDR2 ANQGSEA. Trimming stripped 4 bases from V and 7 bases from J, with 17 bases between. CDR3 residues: CSVGGGTVVNTIYF. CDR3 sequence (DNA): TGCAGCGTTGGGGGGGGTACAGTGGTGAACACCATATATTTT.

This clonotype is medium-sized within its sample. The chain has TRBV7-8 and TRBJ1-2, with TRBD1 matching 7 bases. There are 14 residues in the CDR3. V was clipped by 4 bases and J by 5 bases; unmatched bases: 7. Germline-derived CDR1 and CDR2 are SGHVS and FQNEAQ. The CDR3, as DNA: TGTGCCAGCAGCTCGCCGGGACAGACTTATGGCTACACCTTC. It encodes CASSSPGQTYGYTF. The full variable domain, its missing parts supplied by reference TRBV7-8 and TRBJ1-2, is GAGVSQSPRYKVAKRGQDVALRCDPISGHVSLFWYQQALGQGPEFLTYFQNEAQLDKSGLPSDRFFAERPEGSVSTLKIQRTQQEDSAVYLCASSSPGQTYGYTFGSGTRLTVV.

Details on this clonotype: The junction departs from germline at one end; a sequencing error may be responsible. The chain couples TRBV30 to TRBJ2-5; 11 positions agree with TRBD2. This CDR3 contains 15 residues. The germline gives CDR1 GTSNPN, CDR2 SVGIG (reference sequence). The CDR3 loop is CAWTRLAGTQETQCF. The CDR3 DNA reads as TGTGCCTGGACACGACTAGCGGGGACACAAGAGACCCAGTGCTTC.

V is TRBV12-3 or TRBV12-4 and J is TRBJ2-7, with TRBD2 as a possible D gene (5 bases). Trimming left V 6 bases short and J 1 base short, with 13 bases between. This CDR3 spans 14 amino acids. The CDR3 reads CASSPRRSSYEQYF. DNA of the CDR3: TGTGCCAGCAGCCCTCGGAGGAGTTCCTACGAGCAGTACTTC.

The CDR3, as DNA: TGTGCCAGCAGCCTAGGAACGGCCAGGGTGTCCAATATCATTCAGTACTTC. Protein: CASSLGTARVSNIIQYF. This chain links TRBV21-1 with TRBJ2-4; TRBD1, as called in the table, went unchecked against the DNA. TRBV21-1 is labeled a pseudogene. The CDR3 has 17 amino acids.

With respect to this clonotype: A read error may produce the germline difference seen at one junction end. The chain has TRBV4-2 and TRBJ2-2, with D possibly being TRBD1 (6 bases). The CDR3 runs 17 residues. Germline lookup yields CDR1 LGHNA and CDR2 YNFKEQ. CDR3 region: CASSQEAQGRDTGELFF. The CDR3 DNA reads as TGTGCCAGCAGCCAAGAAGCACAGGGTAGGGACACCGGGGAACTGTTTTTT.

Here the CDR3 DNA reads TGTGCCAGTCAGGGTTCGGGGGTTCAGCCCCAGCATTTT. Encoded protein: CASQGSGVQPQHF. The chain joins TRBV12-3 or TRBV12-4 to TRBJ1-5; weak D call: TRBD1 (5 bases). This CDR3 contains 13 residues. V was shortened by 9 bases and J by 6 bases, with 15 bases between the two germline ends.

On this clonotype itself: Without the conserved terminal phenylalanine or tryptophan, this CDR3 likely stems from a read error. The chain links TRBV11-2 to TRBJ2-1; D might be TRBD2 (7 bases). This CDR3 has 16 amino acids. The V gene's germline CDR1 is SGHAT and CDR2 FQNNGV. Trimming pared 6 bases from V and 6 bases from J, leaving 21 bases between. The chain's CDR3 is CASRFGGGGRFNEQFS. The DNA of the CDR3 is TGTGCCAGCAGATTTGGGGGAGGGGGGCGTTTCAATGAGCAGTTCTCC.

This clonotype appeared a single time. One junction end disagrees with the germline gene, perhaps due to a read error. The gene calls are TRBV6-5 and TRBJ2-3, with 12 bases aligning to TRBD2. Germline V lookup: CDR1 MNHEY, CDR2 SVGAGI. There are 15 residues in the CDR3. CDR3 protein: CTSNPGLAGTDMQYF. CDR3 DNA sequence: TGTACCAGCAACCCTGGACTAGCGGGAACAGATATGCAATATTTT.

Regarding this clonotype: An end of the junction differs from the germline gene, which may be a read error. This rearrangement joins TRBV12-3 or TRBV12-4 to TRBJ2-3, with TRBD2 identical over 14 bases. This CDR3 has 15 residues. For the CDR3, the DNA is TGCGCCAGGACAGGGACTAGCGGGAGCGGAGATACGCAGTATTTT. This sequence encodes CARTGTSGSGDTQYF.

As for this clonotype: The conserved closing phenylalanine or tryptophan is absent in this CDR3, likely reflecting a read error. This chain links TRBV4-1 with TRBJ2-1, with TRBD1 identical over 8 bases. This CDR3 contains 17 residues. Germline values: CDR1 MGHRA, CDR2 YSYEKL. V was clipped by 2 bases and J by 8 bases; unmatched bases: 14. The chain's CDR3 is CASSQHGAGGGLYEQFL. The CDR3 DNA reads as TGCGCCAGCAGCCAACATGGGGCAGGGGGCGGTTTGTATGAGCAGTTCTTA.

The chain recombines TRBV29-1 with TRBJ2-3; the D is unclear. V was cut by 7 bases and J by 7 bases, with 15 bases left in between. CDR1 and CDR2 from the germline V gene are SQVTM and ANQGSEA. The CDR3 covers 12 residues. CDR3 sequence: CSGWWYTYTQYF. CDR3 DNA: TGCAGCGGGTGGTGGTATACATATACGCAGTATTTT.

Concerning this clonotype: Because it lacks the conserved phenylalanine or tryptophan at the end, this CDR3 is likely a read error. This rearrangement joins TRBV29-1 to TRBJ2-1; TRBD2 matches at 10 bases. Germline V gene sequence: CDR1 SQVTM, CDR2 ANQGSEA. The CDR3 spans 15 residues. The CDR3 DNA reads TGCAACGTTGGACCAGCGGGAGGGTTCTACAATGAGCAGTTCGTC. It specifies CNVGPAGGFYNEQFV.

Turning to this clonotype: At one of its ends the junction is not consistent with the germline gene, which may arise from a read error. CDR3 sequence reads: CASSQEVDTMNTEAFF. The CDR3 coding sequence is TGCGCCAGCAGCCAAGAGGTGGATACCATGAATACTGAAGCTTTCTTT. The J gene is TRBJ1-1, the V gene TRBV4-3; no definite D call. The CDR3 has 16 residues. Germline V lookup: CDR1 LGHNA, CDR2 YSLEER.

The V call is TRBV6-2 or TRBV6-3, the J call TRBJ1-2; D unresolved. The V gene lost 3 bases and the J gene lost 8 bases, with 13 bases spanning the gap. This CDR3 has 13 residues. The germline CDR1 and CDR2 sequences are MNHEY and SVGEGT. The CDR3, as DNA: TGTGCCAGCAGTTATGAGCTCCAGGCCGGCTACACCTTC. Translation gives CASSYELQAGYTF.

Here the CDR3 DNA reads TGTGCCAGCACAGGACAAGCGGGAGCGGGTAATGAGCAGTTCTTC. Translating gives CASTGQAGAGNEQFF. The rearrangement joins TRBV6-1 to TRBJ2-1; TRBD2 agrees at 8 bases. The CDR3 length is 15 residues. V shed 7 bases and J 7 bases; nucleotides not matched to a gene: 12. Germline V CDR1 and CDR2: MNHNS, SASEGT.

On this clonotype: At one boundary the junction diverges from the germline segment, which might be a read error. The CDR3 protein is CASNLSGGYIEAFF. CDR3 in DNA: TGCGCCAGCAACTTGTCGGGGGGCTACATTGAAGCTTTCTTT. V usage is TRBV5-1 and J usage is TRBJ1-1, with D possibly matching TRBD1 (6 bases). This CDR3 spans 14 amino acids. Germline V gene data show CDR1 as SGHRS and CDR2 as YFSETQ.